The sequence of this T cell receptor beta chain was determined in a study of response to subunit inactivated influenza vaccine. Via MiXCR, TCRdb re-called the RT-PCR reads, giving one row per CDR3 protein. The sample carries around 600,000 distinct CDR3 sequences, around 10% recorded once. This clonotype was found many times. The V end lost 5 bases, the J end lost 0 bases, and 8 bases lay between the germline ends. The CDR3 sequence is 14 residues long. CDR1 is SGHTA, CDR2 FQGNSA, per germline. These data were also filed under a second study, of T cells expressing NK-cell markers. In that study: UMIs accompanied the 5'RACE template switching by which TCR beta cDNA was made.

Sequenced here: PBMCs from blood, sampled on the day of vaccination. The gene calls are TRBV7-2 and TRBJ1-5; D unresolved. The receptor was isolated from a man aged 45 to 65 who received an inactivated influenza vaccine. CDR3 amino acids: CASSASLSNQPQHF. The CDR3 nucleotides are TGTGCCAGCAGCGCATCTCTTAGCAATCAGCCCCAGCATTTT.